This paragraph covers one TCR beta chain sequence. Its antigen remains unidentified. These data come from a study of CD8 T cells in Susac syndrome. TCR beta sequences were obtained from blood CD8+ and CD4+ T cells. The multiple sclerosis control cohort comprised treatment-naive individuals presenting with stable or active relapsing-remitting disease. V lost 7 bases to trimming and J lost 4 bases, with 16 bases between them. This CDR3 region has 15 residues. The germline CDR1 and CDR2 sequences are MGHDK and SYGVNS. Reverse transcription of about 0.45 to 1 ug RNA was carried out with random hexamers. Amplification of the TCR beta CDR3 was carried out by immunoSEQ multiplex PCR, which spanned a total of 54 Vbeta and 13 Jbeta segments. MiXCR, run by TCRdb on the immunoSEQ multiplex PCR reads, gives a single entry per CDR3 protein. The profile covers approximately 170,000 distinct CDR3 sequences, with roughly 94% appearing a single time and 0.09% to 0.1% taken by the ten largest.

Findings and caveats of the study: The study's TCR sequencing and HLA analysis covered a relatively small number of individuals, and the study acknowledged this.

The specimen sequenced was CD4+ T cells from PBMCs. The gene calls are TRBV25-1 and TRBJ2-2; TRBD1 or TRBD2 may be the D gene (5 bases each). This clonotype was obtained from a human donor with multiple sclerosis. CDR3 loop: CASTSGLGVTGELFF. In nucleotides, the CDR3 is TGTGCCAGCACCTCAGGGTTGGGGGTCACCGGGGAGCTGTTTTTT.